These 32 T cell receptor beta chains were all obtained from the same sample, sequenced in a study of T cell repertoires in cytomegalovirus infection. TCRdb fed the reads into MiXCR, producing one record per CDR3 protein. This sample has approximately 120,000 distinct CDR3 sequences, with 25% to 35% found just once. No antigen has been identified for these receptors. This specimen was CD8+ T cells from cultured PBMCs, taken from culture after CMV antigen stimulation. The source is a human donor in good health (CMV status not recorded). Some clones in this sample may be carry-over from other donors' samples.

This rearrangement joins TRBV18 to TRBJ2-7; TRBD1 aligns across 7 bases. Germline CDR1 and CDR2: KGHSH and LQKENI. The J segment lost 6 bases and the V segment lost 8 bases, leaving 13 bases of the junction unmatched. The CDR3 spans 14 residues. The CDR3 sequence is CASTTKAGGVEQYF. The CDR3 nucleotides read TGTGCCAGCACAACCAAGGCAGGGGGTGTCGAGCAGTACTTC.

V is TRBV6-6 and J is TRBJ2-7, with TRBD2 identical over 12 bases. CDR1 and CDR2 (germline): MNHNY, SVGAGI (reference sequence). Trimming at V came to 4 bases and at J to 2 bases, leaving 3 bases not matched to a gene. The CDR3 has 15 amino acids. This CDR3 is CASSSGLAGTYEQYF. The CDR3 DNA follows: TGTGCCAGCAGTTCCGGACTAGCGGGGACCTACGAGCAGTACTTC.

This clonotype was observed a few times. V usage is TRBV5-6 and J usage is TRBJ2-1; D gene unclear. The V end lost 0 bases, the J end lost 4 bases, and 14 bases lay between the germline ends. Germline lookup yields CDR1 SGHDT and CDR2 YYEEEE. This CDR3 has 16 amino acids. CDR3 DNA: TGTGCCAGCAGCTTGGATGTAGACTTAACTTACAATGAGCAGTTCTTC. Protein: CASSLDVDLTYNEQFF.

The rearrangement joins TRBV7-2 to TRBJ2-3, with 13 bases aligning to TRBD2. Germline loops: CDR1 SGHTA, CDR2 FQGNSA. The CDR3 sequence is 18 residues long. The V gene end was trimmed by 5 bases and the J gene end by 3 bases; junction bases not matched to a gene: 11. CDR3 loop: CASSTLQGLAGRTDTQYF. In nucleotides, the CDR3 is TGTGCCAGCAGCACCCTACAGGGACTAGCGGGGAGGACAGATACGCAGTATTTT.

In its sample, this clonotype was seen a few times. The chain combines TRBV6-1 with TRBJ2-7; possibly TRBD2 for D (6 bases). Per germline, CDR1 MNHNS and CDR2 SASEGT. The ends were cut back, 7 bases at V and 1 base at J, with 20 bases in the middle. The CDR3 totals 16 residues. CDR3 in DNA: TGTGCCAGCAATGGCCCCCGGGACTTTGTTTCCTACGAGCAGTACTTC. It yields the protein CASNGPRDFVSYEQYF.

This clonotype showed up just a few times. V and J are TRBV7-8 and TRBJ1-1; D is unclear. V gave up 5 bases and J gave up 5 bases, with 9 bases separating them. The CDR3 runs 12 residues. Germline lookup yields CDR1 SGHVS and CDR2 FQNEAQ. The CDR3 nucleotides are TGTGCCAGCAGCCCTCGATGGACTGAAGCTTTCTTT. Amino acids: CASSPRWTEAFF. Drawing the rest from reference TRBV7-8 and TRBJ1-1, the complete variable domain is GAGVSQSPRYKVAKRGQDVALRCDPISGHVSLFWYQQALGQGPEFLTYFQNEAQLDKSGLPSDRFFAERPEGSVSTLKIQRTQQEDSAVYLCASSPRWTEAFFGQGTRLTVV.

The rearrangement links TRBV20-1 to TRBJ2-5; 10 positions agree with TRBD2. Germline V gives CDR1 DFQATT, CDR2 SNEGSKA (reference sequence). The CDR3 length is 14 residues. V lost 6 bases to trimming and J lost 4 bases; unmatched junction nucleotides: 8. The chain's CDR3 is CSATLAGVGETQYF. The CDR3 bases are TGCAGTGCCACCCTAGCGGGGGTGGGAGAGACCCAGTACTTC.

The sample holds a few counts of this clonotype. The genes are TRBV7-6 and TRBJ2-7; unclear D gene. V was cut by 5 bases and J by 2 bases, with 16 bases left in between. The CDR3 length is 15 residues. Germline lookup yields CDR1 SGHVS and CDR2 FNYEAQ. The CDR3 DNA sequence: TGTGCCAGCAGCACCCCAAACGCGGAAACCTACGAGCAGTACTTC. Protein: CASSTPNAETYEQYF. Variable domain in full (rest from reference TRBV7-6 and TRBJ2-7): GAGVSQSPRYKVTKRGQDVALRCDPISGHVSLYWYRQALGQGPEFLTYFNYEAQQDKSGLPNDRFSAERPEGSISTLTIQRTEQRDSAMYRCASSTPNAETYEQYFGPGTRLTVT.

The count of this clonotype is one. This rearrangement joins TRBV20-1 to TRBJ1-5, with a tentative D call TRBD1 (6 bases). Germline V gene lookup returns CDR1 DFQATT and CDR2 SNEGSKA (reference sequence). V lost 8 bases and J lost 4, with 24 bases in between. The CDR3 loop spans 16 amino acids. CDR3 bases: TGCAGTATCCCCAGCAGGGGAATTCTAGCAAATCAGCCCCAGCATTTT. Translating it yields CSIPSRGILANQPQHF.

This clonotype came up many times. This rearrangement joins TRBV4-1 to TRBJ2-6; D is perhaps TRBD2 (5 bases). V dropped 0 bases and J dropped 2 bases, with 11 bases sitting between them. There are 17 residues in the CDR3. CDR1 MGHRA and CDR2 YSYEKL come from the germline V gene. The CDR3 DNA follows: TGCGCCAGCAGCCAAGATATTCGGGGAACTGGGGCCAACGTCCTGACTTTC. Its protein is CASSQDIRGTGANVLTF.

There are a few counts of this clonotype. This rearrangement joins TRBV7-9 to TRBJ2-1; D is uncertain. The V gene lost 0 bases and the J gene lost 6 bases, with 15 bases spanning the gap. Per the germline V gene, CDR1 is SEHNR and CDR2 is FQNEAQ (reference sequence). This CDR3 comprises 16 residues. The CDR3 region is CASSLAYAAPGNEQFF. The CDR3 bases are TGTGCCAGCAGCTTAGCGTATGCGGCCCCGGGCAATGAGCAGTTCTTC.

This clonotype was recorded a few times. V gene TRBV10-3 combines with J gene TRBJ1-1, with 8 bases that match TRBD1. J was trimmed by 3 bases and V by 0 bases; bases with no gene match: 0. The CDR3 runs to 14 residues. CDR1 and CDR2 (germline): ENHRY, SYGVKD. CDR3 DNA: TGTGCCATCAGTGAGTCGACAGGGGACACTGAAGCTTTCTTT. Protein product: CAISESTGDTEAFF.

This clonotype was detected only a few times. The chain joins TRBV12-3 or TRBV12-4 to TRBJ1-1; D call uncertain. The CDR3 consists of 11 residues. With 8 bases removed from V and 3 bases from J, the gap between germline ends came to 7 bases. The CDR3 loop reads CASSRDTEAFF. The CDR3, as DNA: TGTGCCAGCTCACGTGACACTGAAGCTTTCTTT.

The chain joins TRBV6-5 to TRBJ2-1, with 8 bases lining up with TRBD1. This CDR3 comprises 15 residues. V dropped 10 bases and J dropped 0; count of bases not matched to a gene: 8. Germline values: CDR1 MNHEY, CDR2 SVGAGI. The CDR3 DNA reads as TGTGCCACCCGAAGGGGACAGGCCTCCTACAATGAGCAGTTCTTC. It codes for CATRRGQASYNEQFF.

This clonotype was counted a few times. The chain carries TRBV7-2 and TRBJ2-7; D gene unclear. Germline CDR1 and CDR2: SGHTA and FQGNSA. V dropped 1 base and J dropped 5 bases, with 15 bases sitting between them. The CDR3 loop spans 15 amino acids. The CDR3 DNA reads as TGTGCCAGCAGCTTAGACCTGGGGTCACAACACGAGCAGTACTTC. Translating it yields CASSLDLGSQHEQYF.

The V gene is TRBV11-2, the J gene TRBJ2-3; possibly TRBD1 or TRBD2 for D (6 bases each). Germline CDR1 SGHAT, CDR2 FQNNGV. CDR3 length: 15 residues. The germline V and J ends were trimmed by 3 bases and 2 bases, with 12 bases remaining between them. In nucleotides, the CDR3 is TGTGCCAGCAGCTTGACGGGGGCCTTCACAGATACGCAGTATTTT. Translation: CASSLTGAFTDTQYF. The entire variable domain, with the rest obtained from reference TRBV11-2 and TRBJ2-3, is as follows: EAGVAQSPRYKIIEKRQSVAFWCNPISGHATLYWYQQILGQGPKLLIQFQNNGVVDDSQLPKDRFSAERLKGVDSTLKIQPAKLEDSAVYLCASSLTGAFTDTQYFGPGTRLTVL.

Only a few counts were recorded for this clonotype. The rearrangement joins TRBV12-3 or TRBV12-4 to TRBJ2-6; D gene ambiguous. This CDR3 spans 12 amino acids. Trimming removed 8 bases at V and 1 base at J, with 3 bases between. CDR3 DNA: TGTGCCAGCCCGTCTGGGGCCAACGTCCTGACTTTC. Amino acid sequence: CASPSGANVLTF.

This chain joins TRBV7-9 and TRBJ2-3; D perhaps matches TRBD2 (6 bases). The ends were cut back, 11 bases at V and 4 bases at J, with 16 bases in the middle. The germline gives CDR1 SEHNR, CDR2 FQNEAQ (reference sequence). CDR3 length equals 13 residues. CDR3: CAGGSGTADTQYF. CDR3 DNA sequence: TGTGCCGGGGGGTCCGGAACAGCAGATACGCAGTATTTT. Using reference TRBV7-9 and TRBJ2-3 for the parts outside the CDR3, the full variable domain is DTGVSQNPRHKITKRGQNVTFRCDPISEHNRLYWYRQTLGQGPEFLTYFQNEAQLEKSRLLSDRFSAERPKGSFSTLEIQRTEQGDSAMYLCAGGSGTADTQYFGPGTRLTVL.

This clonotype was seen only a few times. This sequence joins TRBV5-4 and TRBJ1-5; D call uncertain. V gave up 4 bases and J gave up 5 bases, with 10 bases separating them. The CDR3 consists of 13 residues. Germline CDR1 is SGHNT and CDR2 is YYREEE (reference sequence). In nucleotides, the CDR3 is TGTGCCAGCAGCCTGGGCCCGGATCAGCCCCAGCATTTT. Residues: CASSLGPDQPQHF.

This CDR3 is CASTFLSGGKDTQYF. CDR3 DNA sequence: TGTGCCAGCACCTTTCTCAGCGGGGGTAAGGATACGCAGTATTTT. The chain links TRBV13 to TRBJ2-3; TRBD2 matches 8 bases. Germline V gene data show CDR1 as PRHDT and CDR2 as FYEKMQ (reference sequence). CDR3 length: 15 residues. V lost 7 bases and J lost 6; bases outside the gene matches: 12.

The rearrangement uses TRBV20-1 and TRBJ2-1, with TRBD2 matching over 11 bases. Germline V CDR1 and CDR2: DFQATT, SNEGSKA (reference sequence). The CDR3 consists of 18 residues. Trimming at V came to 5 bases and at J to 0 bases, leaving 12 bases not matched to a gene. CDR3 loop: CSAAGDSGGESSYNEQFF. The CDR3 DNA reads TGCAGTGCTGCCGGAGATAGCGGGGGGGAAAGCTCCTACAATGAGCAGTTCTTC.

The chain links TRBV5-4 to TRBJ2-7; the D is unclear. Germline CDR1 reads SGHNT; CDR2 reads YYREEE (reference sequence). The CDR3 contains 12 residues. Trimming removed 2 bases at V and 6 bases at J, with 9 bases between. CDR3 bases: TGTGCCAGCAGCTTTGCCCATACCGAGCAGTACTTC. Translated, it gives CASSFAHTEQYF.

This clonotype was seen repeatedly, ten times or more. The V gene is TRBV2, the J gene TRBJ2-1; D is perhaps TRBD2 (5 bases). Germline lookup yields CDR1 SNHLY and CDR2 FYNNEI. V shed 8 bases and J shed 5 bases, with 10 bases lying between them. CDR3 length equals 12 residues. CDR3 coding DNA: TGTGCCAGCGGAGGTAGAGACAATGAGCAGTTCTTC. Residues: CASGGRDNEQFF.

V and J are TRBV5-1 and TRBJ2-2, with D perhaps matching TRBD1 (5 bases). CDR1 is SGHRS and CDR2 is YFSETQ in the germline V gene. The V end was cut by 3 bases, the J end by 0 bases, with 12 bases between. The CDR3 consists of 16 residues. This CDR3 reads CASSSQPGTNTGELFF. CDR3 DNA sequence: TGCGCCAGCAGCTCCCAGCCAGGGACGAACACCGGGGAGCTGTTTTTT.

V gene TRBV13 combines with J gene TRBJ1-1; maybe TRBD1 (6 bases). V dropped 6 bases and J dropped 6 bases, with 17 bases sitting between them. The CDR3 consists of 14 residues. Looked up from germline, CDR1 is PRHDT and CDR2 is FYEKMQ (reference sequence). The CDR3 is CASRTTGGNPEAFF. DNA of the CDR3: TGTGCCAGCAGAACGACAGGAGGCAACCCTGAAGCTTTCTTT.

This clonotype turned up a few times. The chain employs TRBV6-1 and TRBJ2-1, with TRBD1 matching 7 bases. V dropped 5 bases and J dropped 3; count of bases not matched to a gene: 7. Per germline, CDR1 MNHNS and CDR2 SASEGT. This CDR3 has 15 residues. The CDR3: CASSSGTEYYNEQFF. In DNA form, the CDR3 reads TGTGCCAGCAGTTCCGGGACAGAATACTACAATGAGCAGTTCTTC.

This rearrangement joins TRBV7-6 to TRBJ1-2; D is perhaps TRBD1 (5 bases). CDR1 SGHVS and CDR2 FNYEAQ come from the germline V gene. This CDR3 is built from 15 residues. V lost 5 bases and J lost 5, with 18 bases in between. The CDR3 region is CASSLSADSTYGYTF. The CDR3, as DNA: TGTGCCAGCAGCCTGAGCGCCGACAGTACATATGGCTACACCTTC.

The V and J genes are TRBV12-3 or TRBV12-4 and TRBJ1-1; possibly TRBD1 for D (6 bases). The length of the CDR3 is 12 residues. V was cut by 5 bases and J by 8 bases, with 12 bases left in between. The CDR3 coding sequence is TGTGCCAGCAGTCCAGGGGTGGCGGAAGCTTTCTTT. The encoded protein is CASSPGVAEAFF.

In its sample, this clonotype was seen a few times. The CDR3 sequence is CASSPGTGGGQPQHF. CDR3 bases: TGTGCCAGCAGCCCCGGGACAGGGGGCGGTCAGCCCCAGCATTTT. The chain couples TRBV5-8 to TRBJ1-5, with 12 bases matching TRBD1. Trimming at V came to 4 bases and at J to 6 bases, leaving 5 bases not matched to a gene. The germline CDR1 and CDR2 sequences are SGHTS and YDEGEE. The CDR3 extends over 15 amino acids.

The chain is built from TRBV6-5 and TRBJ2-7, with 7 bases fitting TRBD2. CDR1 and CDR2 (germline): MNHEY, SVGAGI. The CDR3 has 15 residues. Germline trimming cut 5 bases from V and 5 bases from J; bases unmatched to any gene: 12. In DNA, the CDR3 is TGTGCCAGCAGTCTAGGACCGGGGGGAATGAACGAGCAGTACTTC. This codes for CASSLGPGGMNEQYF.

The chain combines TRBV28 with TRBJ2-4; TRBD2 aligns across 8 bases. This CDR3 region has 15 residues. Germline lookup yields CDR1 MDHEN and CDR2 SYDVKM. Germline trimming cut 3 bases from V and 7 bases from J; bases unmatched to any gene: 8. The CDR3 DNA follows: TGTGCCAGCAGTTTGCTGGGACTAGTAGGGAACATTCAGTACTTC. Protein: CASSLLGLVGNIQYF.

This clonotype was recorded only once. DNA of the CDR3: TGTGCCAGTAGTATAGTCCGGCTGAGAGGGGACTTCTACAATGAGCAGTTCTTC. It yields the protein CASSIVRLRGDFYNEQFF. This chain links TRBV19 with TRBJ2-1, with D possibly TRBD2 on 6 matching bases. CDR3 length: 18 residues. Germline CDR1 reads LNHDA; CDR2 reads SQIVND (reference sequence). V lost 1 base and J lost 3, with 19 bases in between.